A single T cell receptor beta chain is shown here with its context. Its target is unknown. The entry originates in a study of cytomegalovirus exposure and HLA in healthy donors. About the research overall: Within the Caucasian-associated ancestry cluster were around 80% of the approximately 370 genotyped donors. Study-wide results and limits: Sequence variants that were highly shared formed a cluster that was likely a sequencing artifact. Most TCR sequences showed up rarely, but some public TCRs showed up in many donors. The only immune exposure information that was available was CMV serostatus.

The PCR ran on 60 Vbeta and 13 Jbeta primers. Sequencing used immunoSEQ multiplex PCR; TCRdb keeps in-frame clones, though not all of them. The table gives 150,000 to 200,000 clones; the top ten clones make up roughly 0.83% of it. Trimming at V came to 0 bases and at J to 5 bases, leaving 9 bases not matched to a gene. This CDR3 is built from 16 residues. Looked up from germline, CDR1 is LGHNA and CDR2 is YSLEER. The sequencing input was PBMCs. The chain recombines TRBV4-3 with TRBJ1-2; 7 bases agree with TRBD1. The TCR was taken from a young woman in good health and CMV-seropositive. The CDR3: CASSQERHRGYYGYTF. For the CDR3, the DNA is TGCGCCAGCAGCCAAGAGAGGCACAGGGGCTATTATGGCTACACCTTC.